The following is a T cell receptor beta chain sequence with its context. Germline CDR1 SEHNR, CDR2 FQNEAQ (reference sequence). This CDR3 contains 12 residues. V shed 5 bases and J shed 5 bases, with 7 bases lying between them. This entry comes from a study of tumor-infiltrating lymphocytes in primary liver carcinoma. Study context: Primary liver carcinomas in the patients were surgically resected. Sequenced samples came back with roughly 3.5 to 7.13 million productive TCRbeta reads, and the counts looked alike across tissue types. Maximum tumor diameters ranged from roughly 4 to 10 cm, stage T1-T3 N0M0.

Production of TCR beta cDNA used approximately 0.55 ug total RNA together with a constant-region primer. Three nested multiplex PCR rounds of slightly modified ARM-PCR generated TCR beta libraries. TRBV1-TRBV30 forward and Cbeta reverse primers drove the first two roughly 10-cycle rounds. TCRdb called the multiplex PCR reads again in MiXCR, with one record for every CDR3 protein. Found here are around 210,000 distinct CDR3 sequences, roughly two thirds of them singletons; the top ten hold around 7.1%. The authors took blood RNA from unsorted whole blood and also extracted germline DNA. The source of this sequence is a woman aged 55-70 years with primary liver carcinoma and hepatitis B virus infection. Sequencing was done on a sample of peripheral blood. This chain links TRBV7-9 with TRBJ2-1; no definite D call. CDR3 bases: TGTGCCAGCAGCCCCCAGAACAATGAGCAGTTCTTC. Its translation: CASSPQNNEQFF.